The rows below give T cell receptor beta chains drawn from one sample of a study of T cell responses to AZD1222 COVID-19 vaccine. Profiled with immunoSEQ multiplex PCR; TCRdb holds only in-frame clones, not every one. The sample contains 120,000 or so clones, 84% of which appear only once. The starting material was peripheral blood, obtained 28 days after the second AZD1222 dose. Receptor source: an adult who received the AZD1222 COVID-19 vaccine. Each CDR3 is given without its conserved first and last residue.

v_call: TRBV7-2
j_call: TRBJ1-3
cdr3_aa: ASSRQGSSGNTIY

v_call: TRBV7-9
j_call: TRBJ1-1
cdr3_aa: ASSLRVGTDLNTEAF

v_call: TRBV7-2
j_call: TRBJ1-2
cdr3_aa: ASSSDRGLYGYT

v_call: TRBV30
j_call: TRBJ1-6
cdr3_aa: AWGKFRMRNSPLH

v_call: TRBV6-5
j_call: TRBJ2-3
cdr3_aa: ASHSGQIADTQY

v_call: TRBV7-2
j_call: TRBJ2-5
cdr3_aa: ASSTQGLETQY

v_call: TRBV28
j_call: TRBJ1-5
cdr3_aa: ASSLPLGQPQH

v_call: TRBV5-1
j_call: TRBJ2-1
cdr3_aa: ASGTLYNEQF

v_call: TRBV28
j_call: TRBJ1-2
cdr3_aa: ASREVIRQTHGYT

v_call: TRBV6-5
j_call: TRBJ2-1
cdr3_aa: ASSYTGLGEQF

v_call: TRBV9
j_call: TRBJ1-3
cdr3_aa: ASSVDSYSGNTIY

v_call: TRBV5-6
j_call: TRBJ2-7
cdr3_aa: ASSYGPTVFYEQY

v_call: TRBV25-1
j_call: TRBJ2-7
cdr3_aa: ASSEGAYEQY

v_call: TRBV5-1
j_call: TRBJ2-1
cdr3_aa: ASKREGISYNEQF

v_call: TRBV6-1
j_call: TRBJ1-5
cdr3_aa: ASREAGASNQPQH

v_call: TRBV4-2
j_call: TRBJ1-1
cdr3_aa: ASSQRGWGEAF

v_call: TRBV7-2
j_call: TRBJ2-1
cdr3_aa: ASSPTGRYNEQF

v_call: TRBV7-2
j_call: TRBJ2-5
cdr3_aa: ASSFNSGGETQY

v_call: TRBV9
j_call: TRBJ1-5
cdr3_aa: ASSFTGAYNQPQH

v_call: TRBV14
j_call: TRBJ1-6
cdr3_aa: ASSQVGLEYLPLH

v_call: TRBV28
j_call: TRBJ1-1
cdr3_aa: ASSELTEAF

v_call: TRBV7-9
j_call: TRBJ1-2
cdr3_aa: ASSLSLQESYT

v_call: TRBV7-2
j_call: TRBJ2-5
cdr3_aa: ASSFVQGDQETQY

v_call: TRBV9
j_call: TRBJ1-1
cdr3_aa: ASNPLGGTNTEAF

v_call: TRBV28
j_call: TRBJ1-2
cdr3_aa: ASSLMDREDGYT

v_call: TRBV10-3
j_call: TRBJ1-6
cdr3_aa: AISVSPLH

v_call: TRBV19
j_call: TRBJ2-7
cdr3_aa: ASTMREEY

v_call: TRBV12-3/TRBV12-4
j_call: TRBJ2-7
cdr3_aa: ASSFRGYEQY

v_call: TRBV6-5
j_call: TRBJ1-5
cdr3_aa: ASSYPEMGNQPQH

v_call: TRBV2
j_call: TRBJ1-5
cdr3_aa: ASRAQGGNQPQH

v_call: TRBV5-1
j_call: TRBJ1-4
cdr3_aa: ASSLVAGNEKLF

v_call: TRBV6-5
j_call: TRBJ1-6
cdr3_aa: ASSYGGGTLH

v_call: TRBV11-2
j_call: TRBJ2-1
cdr3_aa: ASSFSGGLIPLGEQF

v_call: TRBV14
j_call: TRBJ2-2
cdr3_aa: ASSQNGGLKTNTGELF

v_call: TRBV5-1
j_call: TRBJ1-2
cdr3_aa: ASSLRAGLNYGYT

v_call: TRBV28
j_call: TRBJ2-1
cdr3_aa: ASSLDRGGEQF

v_call: TRBV6-5
j_call: TRBJ1-2
cdr3_aa: ASISDTSGYT

v_call: TRBV21-1
j_call: TRBJ1-6
cdr3_aa: ASSPPGPGGSPLH

v_call: TRBV20-1
j_call: TRBJ2-7
cdr3_aa: SVIDYEQY

v_call: TRBV6-1
j_call: TRBJ1-2
cdr3_aa: ASSEWQGGLGYT

v_call: TRBV3-1/TRBV3-2
j_call: TRBJ1-1
cdr3_aa: ASSQGGNTEAF

v_call: TRBV18
j_call: TRBJ2-1
cdr3_aa: ASSPISALAYYSSYNEQF

v_call: TRBV28
j_call: TRBJ1-2
cdr3_aa: ASSPPSYPWSYGYT

v_call: TRBV30
j_call: TRBJ1-2
cdr3_aa: AWSGSNYGYT

v_call: TRBV29-1
j_call: TRBJ1-4
cdr3_aa: SVEDRGGNEKLF

v_call: TRBV13
j_call: TRBJ1-2
cdr3_aa: ASSRLNRDSIYGYT

v_call: TRBV30
j_call: TRBJ1-4
cdr3_aa: AWSLGQGKEQLF

v_call: TRBV29-1
j_call: TRBJ1-4
cdr3_aa: SVGTPTGIGEKLF

v_call: TRBV7-8
j_call: TRBJ1-1
cdr3_aa: ASSRDRGNTEAF

v_call: TRBV28
j_call: TRBJ1-2
cdr3_aa: ASSFWESNYGYT